This T cell receptor (beta chain) was identified during a study of shared clonotypes between healthy human individuals. The study's findings and limits: An effect of sequencing depth on clonotype sharing among donors was expected.

Germline V lookup: CDR1 SGHRS, CDR2 YFSETQ. This CDR3 spans 16 amino acids. Trimming took off 0 bases at V and 0 bases at J, with 9 bases between the two ends. Donation came from healthy HIV-negative adults that had no recent acute infections or vaccinations. Each unsorted sample relied on about 100 million PBMCs as its source of genomic DNA. PCR replicates from unsorted PBMC used about 310 ng DNA, and this amount was 25,000 to 35,000 T cell genomes. Sequenced by immunoSEQ multiplex PCR; TCRdb stores in-frame clones only, minus some. In the table there are 400,000 to 500,000 clones, roughly 85% of which are singletons. Comments on this clone: Antigen: not known. Other DNA sequences from this sample encode an identical CDR3 as well.

Sequences were obtained from PBMCs. This TCR was sampled from a woman aged 40 to 50 in good health. Some clones in this sample may be carry-over from other donors' samples. The gene calls are TRBV5-1 and TRBJ2-2, with D possibly matching TRBD2 (6 bases). In nucleotides, the CDR3 is TGCGCCAGCAGCTTGGGCGCGGGGACGAACACCGGGGAGCTGTTTTTT. Protein: CASSLGAGTNTGELFF.